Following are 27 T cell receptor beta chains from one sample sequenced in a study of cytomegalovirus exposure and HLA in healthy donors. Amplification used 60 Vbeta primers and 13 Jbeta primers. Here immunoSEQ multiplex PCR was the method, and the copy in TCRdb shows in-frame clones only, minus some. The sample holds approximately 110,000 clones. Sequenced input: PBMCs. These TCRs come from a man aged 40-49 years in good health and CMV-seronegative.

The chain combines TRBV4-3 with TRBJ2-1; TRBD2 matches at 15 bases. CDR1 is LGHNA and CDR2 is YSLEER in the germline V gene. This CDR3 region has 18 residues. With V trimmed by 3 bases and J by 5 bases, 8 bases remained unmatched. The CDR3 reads CASSQRLGLAGGNNEQFF. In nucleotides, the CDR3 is TGCGCCAGCAGCCAGCGATTAGGACTAGCGGGAGGGAACAATGAGCAGTTCTTC.

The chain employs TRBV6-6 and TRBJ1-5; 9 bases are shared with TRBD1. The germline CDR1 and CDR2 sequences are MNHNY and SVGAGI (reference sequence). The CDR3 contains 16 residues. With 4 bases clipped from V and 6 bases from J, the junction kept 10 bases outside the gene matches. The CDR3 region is CASSSLGTGRGQPQHF. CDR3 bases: TGTGCCAGCAGTTCACTCGGGACAGGGCGGGGTCAGCCCCAGCATTTT.

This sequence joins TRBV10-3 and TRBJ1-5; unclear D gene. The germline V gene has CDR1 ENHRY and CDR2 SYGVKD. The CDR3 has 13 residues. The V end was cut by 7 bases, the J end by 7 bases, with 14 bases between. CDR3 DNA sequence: TGTGCCATCAAAGGTAGGGAGAACCAGCCCCAGCATTTT. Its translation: CAIKGRENQPQHF.

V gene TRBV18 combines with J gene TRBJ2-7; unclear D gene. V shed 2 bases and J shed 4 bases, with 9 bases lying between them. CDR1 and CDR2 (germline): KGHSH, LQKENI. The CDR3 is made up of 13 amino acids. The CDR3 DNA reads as TGTGCCAGCTCACCAGGGTCAGCGTACGAGCAGTACTTC. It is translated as CASSPGSAYEQYF.

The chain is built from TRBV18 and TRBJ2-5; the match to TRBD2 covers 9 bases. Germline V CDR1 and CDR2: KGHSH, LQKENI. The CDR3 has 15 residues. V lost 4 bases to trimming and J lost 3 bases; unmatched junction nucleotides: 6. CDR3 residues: CASSRGIAGEETQYF. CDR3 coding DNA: TGTGCCAGCTCACGTGGGATAGCGGGAGAAGAGACCCAGTACTTC.

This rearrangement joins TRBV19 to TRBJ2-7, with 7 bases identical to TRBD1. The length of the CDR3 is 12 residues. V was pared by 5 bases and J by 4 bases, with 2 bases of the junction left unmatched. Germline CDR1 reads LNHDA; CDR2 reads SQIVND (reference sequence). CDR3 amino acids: CASSETGYEQYF. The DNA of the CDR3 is TGTGCCAGTAGTGAGACAGGGTACGAGCAGTACTTC. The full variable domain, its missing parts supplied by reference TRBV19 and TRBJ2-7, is DGGITQSPKYLFRKEGQNVTLSCEQNLNHDAMYWYRQDPGQGLRLIYYSQIVNDFQKGDIAEGYSVSREKKESFPLTVTSAQKNPTAFYLCASSETGYEQYFGPGTRLTVT.

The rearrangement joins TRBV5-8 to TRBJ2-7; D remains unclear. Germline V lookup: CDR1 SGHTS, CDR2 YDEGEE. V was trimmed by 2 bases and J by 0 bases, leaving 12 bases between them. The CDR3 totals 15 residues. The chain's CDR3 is CASSFGTAFSYEQYF. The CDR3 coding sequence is TGTGCCAGCAGCTTTGGTACAGCCTTCTCCTACGAGCAGTACTTC.

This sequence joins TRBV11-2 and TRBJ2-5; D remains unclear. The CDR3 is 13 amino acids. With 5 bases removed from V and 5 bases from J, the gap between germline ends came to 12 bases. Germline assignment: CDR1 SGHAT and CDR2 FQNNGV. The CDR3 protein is CASSPVRTETQYF. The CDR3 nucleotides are TGTGCCAGCAGCCCCGTGCGTACGGAGACCCAGTACTTC.

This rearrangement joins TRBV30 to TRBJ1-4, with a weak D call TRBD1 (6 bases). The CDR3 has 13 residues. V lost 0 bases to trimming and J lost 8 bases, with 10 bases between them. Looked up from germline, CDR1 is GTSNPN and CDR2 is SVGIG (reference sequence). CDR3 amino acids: CAWSVYREEKLFF. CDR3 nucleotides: TGTGCCTGGAGTGTCTACAGGGAGGAAAAACTGTTTTTT.

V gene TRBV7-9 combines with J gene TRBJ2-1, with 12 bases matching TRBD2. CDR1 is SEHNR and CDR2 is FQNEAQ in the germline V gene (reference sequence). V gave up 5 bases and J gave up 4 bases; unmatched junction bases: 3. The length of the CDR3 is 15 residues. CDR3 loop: CASSTLAGGYNEQFF. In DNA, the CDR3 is TGTGCCAGCAGCACCCTAGCGGGAGGGTACAATGAGCAGTTCTTC.

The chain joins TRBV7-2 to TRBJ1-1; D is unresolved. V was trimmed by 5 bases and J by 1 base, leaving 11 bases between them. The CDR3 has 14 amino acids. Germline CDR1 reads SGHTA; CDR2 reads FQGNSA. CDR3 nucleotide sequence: TGTGCCAGCAGCGTAACAAGAGGGAACACTGAAGCTTTCTTT. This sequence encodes CASSVTRGNTEAFF.

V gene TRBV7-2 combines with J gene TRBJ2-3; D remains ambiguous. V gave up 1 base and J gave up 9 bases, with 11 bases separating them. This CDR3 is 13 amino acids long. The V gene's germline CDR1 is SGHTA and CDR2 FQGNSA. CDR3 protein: CASSLDFSTTQYF. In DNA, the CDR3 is TGTGCCAGCAGCTTAGACTTCTCGACAACGCAGTATTTT.

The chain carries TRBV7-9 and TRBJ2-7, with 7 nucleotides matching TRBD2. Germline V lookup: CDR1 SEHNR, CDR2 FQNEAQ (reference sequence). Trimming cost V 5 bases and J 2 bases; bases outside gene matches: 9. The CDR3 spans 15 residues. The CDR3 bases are TGTGCCAGCAGCCCTGGCAGCGGGACCCCCTACGAGCAGTACTTC. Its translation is CASSPGSGTPYEQYF.

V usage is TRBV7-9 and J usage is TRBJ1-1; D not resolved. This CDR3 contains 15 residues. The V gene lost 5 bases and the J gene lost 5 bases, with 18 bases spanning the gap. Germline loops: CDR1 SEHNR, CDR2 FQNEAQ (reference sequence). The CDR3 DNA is TGTGCCAGCAGCCCCGCGCTGGTCTTACGGACTGAAGCTTTCTTT. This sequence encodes CASSPALVLRTEAFF.

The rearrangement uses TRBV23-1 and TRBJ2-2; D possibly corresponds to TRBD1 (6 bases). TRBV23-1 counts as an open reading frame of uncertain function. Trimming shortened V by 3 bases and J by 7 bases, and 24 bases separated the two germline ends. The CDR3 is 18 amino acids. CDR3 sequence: CASSHPDSGTSIYGELFF. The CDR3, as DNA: TGCGCCAGCAGTCACCCGGACAGTGGAACCTCAATTTACGGGGAGCTGTTTTTT.

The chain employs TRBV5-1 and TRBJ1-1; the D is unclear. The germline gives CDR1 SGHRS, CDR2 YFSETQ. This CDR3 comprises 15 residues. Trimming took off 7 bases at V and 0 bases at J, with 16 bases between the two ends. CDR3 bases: TGCGCCAGCGCCTCTCAGGAGGGTATGAACACTGAAGCTTTCTTT. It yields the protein CASASQEGMNTEAFF.

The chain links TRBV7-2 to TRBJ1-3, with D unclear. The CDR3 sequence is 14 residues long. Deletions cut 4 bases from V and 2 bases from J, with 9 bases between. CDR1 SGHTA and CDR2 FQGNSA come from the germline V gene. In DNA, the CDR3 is TGTGCCAGCAGCTCCAGCGGGACTGGAAACACCATATATTTT. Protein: CASSSSGTGNTIYF. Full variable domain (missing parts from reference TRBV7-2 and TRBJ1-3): GAGVSQSPSNKVTEKGKDVELRCDPISGHTALYWYRQSLGQGLEFLIYFQGNSAPDKSGLPSDRFSAERTGGSVSTLTIQRTQQEDSAVYLCASSSSGTGNTIYFGEGSWLTVV.

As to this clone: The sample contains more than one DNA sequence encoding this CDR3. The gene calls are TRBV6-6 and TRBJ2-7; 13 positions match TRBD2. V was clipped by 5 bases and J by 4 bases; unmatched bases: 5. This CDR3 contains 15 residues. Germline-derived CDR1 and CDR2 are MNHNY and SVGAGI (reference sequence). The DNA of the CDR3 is TGTGCCAGCAGTGGGCGACTAGCGGGAGGTTACGAGCAGTACTTC. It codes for CASSGRLAGGYEQYF.

For the CDR3, the DNA is TGTGCCAGCAGCCCCCCGACTAGCGGGAGTTCCTACAATGAGCAGTTCTTC. Amino acid sequence: CASSPPTSGSSYNEQFF. The genes are TRBV5-6 and TRBJ2-1; 12 positions match TRBD2. Per the germline V gene, CDR1 is SGHDT and CDR2 is YYEEEE. This CDR3 comprises 17 residues. V dropped 4 bases and J dropped 1; count of bases not matched to a gene: 6.

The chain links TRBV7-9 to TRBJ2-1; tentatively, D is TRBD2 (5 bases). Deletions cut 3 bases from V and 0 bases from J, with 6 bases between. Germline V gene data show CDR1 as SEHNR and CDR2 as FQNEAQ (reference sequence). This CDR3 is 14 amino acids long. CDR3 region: CASSLGSSYNEQFF. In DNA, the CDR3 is TGTGCCAGCAGCTTGGGGAGCTCCTACAATGAGCAGTTCTTC.

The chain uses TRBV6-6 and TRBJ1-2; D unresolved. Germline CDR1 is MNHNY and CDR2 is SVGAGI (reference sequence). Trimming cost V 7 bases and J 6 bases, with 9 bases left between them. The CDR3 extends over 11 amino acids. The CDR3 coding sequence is TGTGCCAGCACAAAATTAGATGGCTACACCTTC. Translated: CASTKLDGYTF.

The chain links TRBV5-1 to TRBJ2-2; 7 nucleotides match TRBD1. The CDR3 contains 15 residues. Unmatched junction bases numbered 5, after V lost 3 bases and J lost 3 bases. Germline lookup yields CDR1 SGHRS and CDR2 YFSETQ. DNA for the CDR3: TGCGCCAGCAGCTCGCAGGGGGAGTACACCGGGGAGCTGTTTTTT. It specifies CASSSQGEYTGELFF.

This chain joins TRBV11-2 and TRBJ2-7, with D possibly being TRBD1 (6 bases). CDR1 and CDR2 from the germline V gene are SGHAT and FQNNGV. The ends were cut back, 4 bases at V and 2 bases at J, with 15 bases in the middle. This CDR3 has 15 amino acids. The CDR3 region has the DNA TGTGCCAGCAGCTCTCCCCGGACAGCAGCCTACGAGCAGTACTTC. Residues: CASSSPRTAAYEQYF.

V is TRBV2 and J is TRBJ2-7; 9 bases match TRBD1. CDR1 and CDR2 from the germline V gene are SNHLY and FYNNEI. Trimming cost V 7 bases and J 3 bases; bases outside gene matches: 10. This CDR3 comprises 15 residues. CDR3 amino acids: CASNRRDRAFYEQYF. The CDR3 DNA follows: TGTGCCAGCAATAGGCGGGACAGGGCTTTCTACGAGCAGTACTTC.

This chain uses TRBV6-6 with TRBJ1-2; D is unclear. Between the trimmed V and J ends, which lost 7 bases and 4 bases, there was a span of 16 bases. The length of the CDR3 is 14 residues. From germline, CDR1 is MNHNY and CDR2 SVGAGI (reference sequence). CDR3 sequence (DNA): TGTGCCAGCACCAACGACGGGGTAGGCTATGGCTACACCTTC. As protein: CASTNDGVGYGYTF.

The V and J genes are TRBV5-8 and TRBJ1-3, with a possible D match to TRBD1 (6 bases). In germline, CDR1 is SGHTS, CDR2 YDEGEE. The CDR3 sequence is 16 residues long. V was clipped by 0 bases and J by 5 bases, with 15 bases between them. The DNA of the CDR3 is TGTGCCAGCAGCTTGGAGAAAGGGGGTCTGAGAAACACCATATATTTT. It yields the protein CASSLEKGGLRNTIYF.

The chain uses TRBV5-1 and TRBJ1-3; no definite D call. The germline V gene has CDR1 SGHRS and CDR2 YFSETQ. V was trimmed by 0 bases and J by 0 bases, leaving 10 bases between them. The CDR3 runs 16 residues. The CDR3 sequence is CASSLGTPTSGNTIYF. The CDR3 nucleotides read TGCGCCAGCAGCTTGGGCACACCAACCTCTGGAAACACCATATATTTT.